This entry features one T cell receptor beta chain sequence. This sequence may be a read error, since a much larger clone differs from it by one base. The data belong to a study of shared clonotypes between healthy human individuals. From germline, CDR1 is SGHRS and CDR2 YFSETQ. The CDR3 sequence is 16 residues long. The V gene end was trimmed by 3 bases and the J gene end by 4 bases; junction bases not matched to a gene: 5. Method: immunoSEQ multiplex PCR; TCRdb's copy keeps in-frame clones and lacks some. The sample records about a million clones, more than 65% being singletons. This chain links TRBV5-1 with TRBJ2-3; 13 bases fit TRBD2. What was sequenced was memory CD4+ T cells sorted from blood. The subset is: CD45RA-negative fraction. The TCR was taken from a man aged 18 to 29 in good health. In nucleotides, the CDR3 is TGCGCCAGCAGCTCAGGACTAGCGGGGGTTTCAGATACGCAGTATTTT. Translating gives CASSSGLAGVSDTQYF.